These T cell receptor beta chains were read from a single sample in a study of Ad26.COV2.S vaccination and SARS-CoV-2 variants. Repertoires were generated with immunoSEQ multiplex PCR, while TCRdb's copy carries only in-frame clones and drops some. The profile shows 400,000 to 500,000 clones, 89% of them singletons. Sequencing used peripheral blood, obtained in a trial of Ad26.COV2.S vaccine versus placebo. Receptors originate from a person aged 18-60 years who received the Ad26.COV2.S COVID-19 vaccine or a placebo. CDR3s include the opening cysteine and the closing phenylalanine or tryptophan. Each record gives: clone size, D gene, V gene, J gene, CDR3 protein, CDR3 DNA. D genes are given only for firm matches. Clone size appears in some rows only: once, few, many, or a class for an expanded clone.

once	.	TRBV3-1/TRBV3-2	TRBJ2-5	CASSHTTVARETQYF	TGTGCCAGCAGCCATACGACGGTGGCCCGAGAGACCCAGTACTTC
.	.	TRBV4-3	TRBJ1-6	CASSQVPGVIGNSPLHF	TGCGCCAGCAGCCAAGTTCCAGGGGTTATAGGTAATTCACCCCTCCACTTT
.	.	TRBV30	TRBJ2-1	CAWSFSWGRARYEQFF	TGTGCCTGGAGTTTTTCCTGGGGGCGCGCCAGGTATGAGCAGTTCTTC
.	TRBD1	TRBV7-6	TRBJ2-2	CASSSDRGSGELFF	TGTGCCAGCAGCTCGGACAGGGGGTCCGGGGAGCTGTTTTTT
.	.	TRBV19	TRBJ2-1	CASRGAGRGSNEQFF	TGTGCCTCTAGAGGCGCGGGCAGGGGATCGAATGAGCAGTTCTTC
.	TRBD2	TRBV10-3	TRBJ2-3	CASTNSGRTDTQYF	TGTGCCAGCACGAATAGCGGGAGAACAGATACGCAGTATTTT
.	.	TRBV5-6	TRBJ2-1	CASSFDRYEQFF	TGTGCCAGCAGCTTCGATAGGTATGAGCAGTTCTTC
.	.	TRBV24-1	TRBJ1-1	CATSEDSPTAEAFF	TGTGCCACCAGTGAAGACAGCCCCACAGCTGAAGCTTTCTTT
.	TRBD1	TRBV7-9	TRBJ1-2	CASSSRDRGLLEGYTF	TGTGCCAGCAGCTCCCGGGACAGGGGCCTGTTGGAGGGCTACACCTTC
.	.	TRBV24-1	TRBJ2-3	CATRGNDGDTQYF	TGTGCCACCAGGGGTAATGATGGGGATACGCAGTATTTT